These T cell receptor beta chains were read from a single sample in a study of cytomegalovirus exposure and HLA in healthy donors. The table came from immunoSEQ multiplex PCR; TCRdb's copy has only in-frame clones and leaves some out. The profile shows 130,000 to 150,000 clones, roughly four fifths of them singletons. The sample consisted of PBMCs. Receptors originate from a woman aged 45-65 years in good health and CMV-seropositive. Each CDR3 is given with its conserved first and last residue. The D gene is left open where the match is weak. Only part of the rows carry a size: once, few, many, or a class if the clone is expanded.

>.|TRBV11-2|TRBJ2-3|13|.
CASSSTTTDTQYF
TGTGCCAGCAGCTCGACTACCACAGATACGCAGTATTTT
>.|TRBV6-5|TRBJ2-3|14|TRBD2
CASRAGPGTDTQYF
TGTGCCAGCAGAGCGGGACCCGGCACAGATACGCAGTATTTT
>once|TRBV28|TRBJ2-3|16|TRBD1
CASGFIGTGLTDTQYF
TGTGCCAGCGGATTTATCGGGACAGGCCTCACAGATACGCAGTATTTT
>.|TRBV28|TRBJ1-2|14|TRBD1
CASRSQGANYGYTF
TGTGCCAGCAGATCACAGGGGGCTAACTATGGCTACACCTTC
>.|TRBV28|TRBJ1-1|11|.
CASSLERKAFF
TGTGCCAGCAGTTTAGAGAGAAAAGCTTTCTTT
>.|TRBV6-5|TRBJ1-5|14|TRBD1
CASRGRGANQPQHF
TGTGCCAGCAGGGGCAGGGGGGCCAATCAGCCCCAGCATTTT
>.|TRBV18|TRBJ1-5|16|.
CASSLTGFGGNQPQHF
TGTGCCAGCTCACTCACCGGGTTCGGTGGCAATCAGCCCCAGCATTTT
>once|TRBV5-1|TRBJ2-5|16|TRBD2
CASSPGLAGDQETQYF
TGCGCCAGCAGCCCCGGACTAGCGGGGGACCAAGAGACCCAGTACTTC
>few|TRBV12-5|TRBJ1-5|19|.
CASGLVLFGRGRGDQPQHF
TGTGCTAGTGGTTTGGTATTATTCGGCAGGGGACGAGGTGATCAGCCCCAGCATTTT
>once|TRBV27|TRBJ2-3|16|TRBD2
CASSLGSAGVVYTQYF
TGTGCCAGCAGTTTAGGGTCAGCGGGGGTAGTCTATACGCAGTATTTT
>.|TRBV28|TRBJ2-3|13|.
CASSPPSIDTQYF
TGTGCCAGCAGTCCTCCCTCTATAGATACGCAGTATTTT
>few|TRBV27|TRBJ2-7|14|TRBD1
CASSLWGQPYEQYF
TGTGCCAGCAGTTTATGGGGACAGCCCTACGAGCAGTACTTC
>once|TRBV28|TRBJ1-3|15|.
CASSLGGEAGNTIYF
TGTGCCAGCAGTTTGGGAGGGGAGGCTGGAAACACCATATATTTT
>.|TRBV14|TRBJ2-5|14|.
CASSQARPGETQYF
TGTGCCAGCAGCCAAGCCAGACCCGGGGAGACCCAGTACTTC
>.|TRBV29-1|TRBJ1-3|14|.
CSVAPGSTGNTIYF
TGCAGCGTCGCCCCGGGGAGTACTGGAAACACCATATATTTT
>.|TRBV10-2|TRBJ1-6|12|.
CASTDGNSPLHF
TGCGCCAGCACTGACGGTAATTCACCCCTCCACTTT
>.|TRBV7-2|TRBJ1-2|16|.
CASSPQGQGVLGGYTF
TGTGCCAGCAGCCCTCAAGGGCAGGGCGTCTTAGGTGGCTACACCTTC
>.|TRBV9|TRBJ2-1|14|TRBD2
CASSVALAGNEQFF
TGTGCCAGCAGCGTAGCACTAGCGGGCAATGAGCAGTTCTTC
>.|TRBV2|TRBJ1-2|14|TRBD1
CASTPRGDSSGCTF
TGTGCCAGCACCCCCAGGGGGGACAGCTCTGGCTGCACCTTC
>.|TRBV5-1|TRBJ2-2|14|TRBD1
CASSLDRGTGELFF
TGCGCCAGCAGCTTGGACAGGGGCACCGGGGAGCTGTTTTTT
>.|TRBV27|TRBJ2-7|14|TRBD2
CASSQTTSAYEQYF
TGTGCCAGCAGCCAAACAACTAGCGCCTACGAGCAGTACTTC
>.|TRBV7-2|TRBJ2-3|13|TRBD2
CASSLDVLAGVYF
TGTGCCAGCAGCTTAGATGTCCTAGCGGGGGTGTATTTT
>.|TRBV28|TRBJ1-1|11|.
CASLGGTEAFF
TGTGCCAGCTTGGGGGGCACTGAAGCTTTCTTT
>.|TRBV28|TRBJ1-2|12|.
CASSLGRSGYTF
TGTGCCAGCAGTTTAGGCAGGTCCGGCTACACCTTC
>.|TRBV7-6|TRBJ2-7|12|.
CASSLYPYEQYF
TGTGCCAGCAGCTTATATCCCTACGAGCAGTACTTC
>.|TRBV7-7|TRBJ2-7|15|TRBD1
CASSLGGQGMSEQYF
TGTGCTAGCAGCTTGGGGGGACAGGGGATGAGCGAGCAGTACTTC
>.|TRBV7-8|TRBJ2-1|20|TRBD2
CASSPGARGRGSGGNNEQFF
TGTGCCAGCAGCCCAGGGGCGAGGGGGCGCGGTAGCGGGGGGAACAATGAGCAGTTCTTC
>.|TRBV5-1|TRBJ1-6|16|TRBD1
CASSPGTGDMDSPLHF
TGCGCCAGCAGCCCCGGGACAGGGGACATGGATTCACCCCTCCACTTT
>once|TRBV7-9|TRBJ1-5|13|TRBD1
CASSTQGGQPQHF
TGTGCCAGCAGCACACAGGGGGGACAGCCCCAGCATTTT
>once|TRBV7-2|TRBJ2-7|14|TRBD2
CASSFRGGAYEQYF
TGTGCCAGCAGCTTCCGGGGGGGAGCCTACGAGCAGTACTTC
>.|TRBV10-3|TRBJ2-7|14|TRBD1
CAISDQGQTYEQYF
TGTGCCATCAGTGATCAGGGACAGACTTACGAGCAGTACTTC
>.|TRBV30|TRBJ2-5|12|.
CAWSLSRETQYF
TGTGCCTGGAGCCTATCGAGGGAGACCCAGTACTTC
>.|TRBV5-1|TRBJ2-5|16|TRBD2
CASSWVASSGGETQYF
TGCGCCAGCAGCTGGGTGGCGTCTAGCGGGGGTGAGACCCAGTACTTC
>.|TRBV2|TRBJ1-4|14|TRBD1
CASSEYRGQEKLFF
TGTGCCAGCAGTGAATACAGGGGGCAAGAAAAACTGTTTTTT
>.|TRBV6-1|TRBJ2-7|14|TRBD1
CASSEEVGPGQEYF
TGTGCCAGCAGTGAAGAAGTTGGACCGGGACAGGAGTACTTC
>once|TRBV27|TRBJ2-7|14|TRBD2
CASSFDGGASEQYF
TGTGCCAGCAGTTTTGACGGGGGGGCTAGCGAGCAGTACTTC
>.|TRBV4-3|TRBJ2-3|16|TRBD2
CASSQLAGGITDTQYF
TGCGCCAGCAGCCAGCTTGCGGGGGGAATCACAGATACGCAGTATTTT
>.|TRBV11-2|TRBJ2-7|12|.
CASSSVRSGQYF
TGTGCCAGCAGCTCCGTTAGGAGCGGCCAGTACTTC
>.|TRBV6-1|TRBJ1-1|11|.
CASRRVTEAFF
TGTGCCAGCAGGAGGGTGACTGAAGCTTTCTTT
>few|TRBV6-6|TRBJ2-5|15|TRBD2
CASTAAGGPQETQYF
TGTGCCAGCACGGCGGCGGGGGGGCCTCAGGAGACCCAGTACTTC
>.|TRBV28|TRBJ1-2|13|TRBD1
CASSDRGIGGYTF
TGTGCCAGCAGTGACAGGGGGATAGGAGGCTACACCTTC
>once|TRBV4-2|TRBJ2-2|16|.
CASSQVHGGNTGELFF
TGTGCCAGCAGCCAAGTTCACGGAGGGAACACCGGGGAGCTGTTTTTT
>.|TRBV4-2|TRBJ2-1|15|TRBD2
CASSPTGLAGGLQFF
TGTGCCAGCAGCCCGACGGGACTAGCGGGGGGGTTGCAGTTCTTC
>.|TRBV15|TRBJ2-5|15|.
CATSSGGLRQETQYF
TGTGCCACCAGCAGCGGGGGACTCCGCCAAGAGACCCAGTACTTC
>.|TRBV2|TRBJ1-2|12|TRBD1
CASRNRGNGYTF
TGTGCCAGCAGGAACAGGGGGAATGGCTACACCTTC
>.|TRBV29-1|TRBJ2-7|13|.
CSVDGSSSYEQYF
TGCAGCGTTGATGGCTCCTCGTCCTACGAGCAGTACTTC
>.|TRBV5-1|TRBJ2-5|14|.
CASSLNPLRESQYF
TGCGCCAGCAGCTTGAACCCCCTTCGAGAGTCCCAGTACTTC
>few|TRBV2|TRBJ2-3|13|.
CASSGQTTDTQYF
TGTGCCAGCAGTGGACAGACCACAGATACGCAGTATTTT
>.|TRBV9|TRBJ1-1|13|.
CASSVARGTEAFF
TGTGCCAGCAGCGTAGCAAGGGGGACTGAAGCTTTCTTT
>.|TRBV25-1|TRBJ2-3|13|.
CASSEFNPDTQYF
TGTGCCAGCAGTGAATTTAATCCGGATACGCAGTATTTT
>.|TRBV7-7|TRBJ2-2|15|TRBD2
CATRTSGGNTGELFF
TGTGCTACCCGCACTAGCGGGGGGAACACCGGGGAGCTGTTTTTT
>.|TRBV7-2|TRBJ2-3|21|TRBD2
CASSLADGRGGLLVGTDTQYF
TGTGCCAGCAGCTTAGCGGATGGGCGGGGGGGCCTCTTAGTGGGCACAGATACGCAGTATTTT
>.|TRBV18|TRBJ1-2|14|.
CASSPPQVVYGYTF
TGTGCCAGCTCACCACCGCAGGTCGTCTATGGCTACACCTTC
>.|TRBV6-1|TRBJ1-5|13|.
CASTTVNDQPQHF
TGTGCCAGCACGACAGTGAACGATCAGCCCCAGCATTTT
>.|TRBV11-2|TRBJ2-1|16|TRBD2
CASSPGLAGAINEQFF
TGTGCCAGCAGCCCCGGACTAGCGGGGGCAATCAATGAGCAGTTCTTC
>few|TRBV6-1|TRBJ1-5|17|TRBD1
CASREPDRGQGNQPQHF
TGTGCCAGCAGAGAACCGGACAGGGGTCAAGGCAATCAGCCCCAGCATTTT
>once|TRBV19|TRBJ1-6|14|TRBD1
CASRADRNYSPLHF
TGTGCCAGTAGGGCGGACAGGAACTATTCACCCCTCCACTTT